This T cell receptor beta chain was observed in a study of cytomegalovirus exposure and HLA in healthy donors. The overall study: Among several hundred genotyped donors, around 82% fell in the Caucasian-associated ancestry cluster. Findings of the study overall: Owing to their indistinguishability, certain V segments, notably TRBV6-2 and TRBV6-3, were excluded. The authors reported that TCR beta sequences could predict HLA-A and HLA-B alleles. These predictions were accurate for most subjects in the first cohort. Analyzed later, association rates of TCRs varied across HLA loci, with DRB1 most and HLA-C fewest.

The CDR3 spans 16 residues. Germline V CDR1 and CDR2: MNHEY, SMNVEV (reference sequence). V lost 5 bases and J lost 10; bases outside the gene matches: 14. This clone was detected only once. Its antigen is as yet unknown. A multiplex PCR was run with 60 Vbeta primers and 13 Jbeta primers. The data were produced by immunoSEQ multiplex PCR, yet TCRdb's version contains in-frame clones alone and is incomplete. Here the sample spans roughly 150,000 clones, roughly 82% being singletons. V is TRBV27 and J is TRBJ1-6, with 7 bases identical to TRBD1. Sample: PBMCs. The sequence came from a woman in her 50s in good health and CMV-seropositive. CDR3: CASSPRRQGEGSPLHF. The CDR3 nucleotides are TGTGCCAGCAGTCCCCGACGACAGGGAGAGGGGTCACCCCTCCACTTT.